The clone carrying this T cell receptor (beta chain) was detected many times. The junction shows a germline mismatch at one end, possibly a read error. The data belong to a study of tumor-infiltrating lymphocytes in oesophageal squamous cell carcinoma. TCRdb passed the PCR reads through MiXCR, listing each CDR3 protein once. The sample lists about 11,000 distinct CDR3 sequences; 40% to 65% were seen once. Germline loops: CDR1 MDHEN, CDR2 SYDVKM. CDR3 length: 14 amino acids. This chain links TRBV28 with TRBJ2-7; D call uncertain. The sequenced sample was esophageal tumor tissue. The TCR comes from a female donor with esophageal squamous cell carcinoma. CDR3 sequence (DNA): TGTGCCAGCAGTCCCCTTTCCTATAATTCACCCCTCCACTTC. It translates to CASSPLSYNSPLHF. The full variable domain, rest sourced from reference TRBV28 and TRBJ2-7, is DVKVTQSSRYLVKRTGEKVFLECVQDMDHENMFWYRQDPGLGLRLIYFSYDVKMKEKGDIPEGYSVSREKKERFSLILESASTNQTSMYLCASSPLSYNSPLHFGPGTRLTVT.